These 20 T cell receptor beta chains came from one sample sequenced in a study of blood T cell repertoires in COVID-19. Here immunoSEQ multiplex PCR was the method, and the copy in TCRdb shows in-frame clones only, minus some. The sample yields just under 250,000 clones, around 89% seen once. Material for sequencing was PBMCs or T cells enriched from blood (not recorded which). The receptors shown here come from a woman aged 30 to 39 who had recovered from COVID-19.

The V gene is TRBV16, the J gene TRBJ1-2; no reliable D call. CDR1 and CDR2 from the germline V gene are KGHSY and FQNENV. This CDR3 contains 15 residues. V gave up 4 bases and J gave up 5 bases, with 17 bases separating them. The DNA of the CDR3 is TGTGCCAGCAGCCCTTCTCGGGATCGTAGTTATGGCTACACCTTC. Protein: CASSPSRDRSYGYTF.

J is TRBJ1-2 and V is TRBV15, with a weak D call TRBD1 (6 bases). Germline V gene lookup returns CDR1 LNHNV and CDR2 YYDKDF (reference sequence). The CDR3 loop spans 14 amino acids. V was trimmed by 1 base and J by 4 bases, leaving 10 bases between them. CDR3 sequence (DNA): TGTGCCACCAGCAGAGGGACAGTAAGCTATGGCTACACCTTC. It is translated as CATSRGTVSYGYTF.

The count of this clone is one. The CDR3 protein is CASSLGGGGYGYTF. The CDR3 nucleotides are TGTGCCAGCAGCCTCGGAGGGGGCGGGTATGGCTACACCTTC. The rearrangement joins TRBV7-2 to TRBJ1-2, with 7 bases identical to TRBD1. CDR1 and CDR2 (germline): SGHTA, FQGNSA. V lost 5 bases and J lost 5; bases outside the gene matches: 8. The CDR3 is 14 residues long.

The chain employs TRBV5-6 and TRBJ1-4; D uncertain. This CDR3 spans 14 amino acids. Trimming cost V 5 bases and J 0 bases, with 8 bases left between them. Germline loops: CDR1 SGHDT, CDR2 YYEEEE. The CDR3, as DNA: TGTGCCAGCAGATTTACAACAACTAATGAAAAACTGTTTTTT. Protein sequence: CASRFTTTNEKLFF.

This chain links TRBV11-2 with TRBJ2-2; D call uncertain. This CDR3 has 13 residues. Per the germline V gene, CDR1 is SGHAT and CDR2 is FQNNGV. V was trimmed by 1 base and J by 6 bases, leaving 6 bases between them. CDR3 DNA: TGTGCCAGCAGCTTAGTTCTATCCGGGGAGCTGTTTTTT. Amino acids: CASSLVLSGELFF. The whole variable domain, filled in from reference TRBV11-2 and TRBJ2-2, reads EAGVAQSPRYKIIEKRQSVAFWCNPISGHATLYWYQQILGQGPKLLIQFQNNGVVDDSQLPKDRFSAERLKGVDSTLKIQPAKLEDSAVYLCASSLVLSGELFFGEGSRLTVL.

The gene calls are TRBV12-5 and TRBJ2-7; 8 bases align to TRBD1. Germline V gene lookup returns CDR1 LGHNT and CDR2 FRNRAP. J lost 5 bases, V lost 7 bases, and 10 bases had no gene match. The CDR3 spans 14 residues. The DNA of the CDR3 is TGTGCTAGTGCCCTTTCAGGGGGCTTGAACGAGCAGTACTTC. This codes for CASALSGGLNEQYF.

This chain uses TRBV5-1 with TRBJ1-1; no firm D call. V lost 4 bases to trimming and J lost 4 bases, with 17 bases between them. Germline loops: CDR1 SGHRS, CDR2 YFSETQ. The CDR3 runs to 15 residues. The CDR3: CASSVTVGLVTEAFF. The CDR3 DNA reads as TGCGCCAGCAGCGTCACAGTGGGCCTGGTCACTGAAGCTTTCTTT.

The J gene is TRBJ2-7, the V gene TRBV28; 11 nucleotides align to TRBD2. This CDR3 is built from 14 residues. Trimming removed 7 bases from V and 3 bases from J; junction bases left unmatched: 5. Germline assignment: CDR1 MDHEN and CDR2 SYDVKM. The CDR3 sequence is CASTRGLAGYEQYF. Here the CDR3 DNA reads TGTGCCAGCACGAGAGGACTAGCGGGCTACGAGCAGTACTTC.

The V gene is TRBV28, the J gene TRBJ2-2, with 7 bases matching TRBD2. The CDR3 contains 18 residues. The junction had 16 bases not matched to a gene; V was cut back by 6 bases and J by 3 bases. Germline lookup yields CDR1 MDHEN and CDR2 SYDVKM. The CDR3 DNA follows: TGTGCCAGCAGCCCCGAGGATTGGGGGGGGTCAGACACCGGGGAGCTGTTTTTT. The encoded protein is CASSPEDWGGSDTGELFF.

The rearrangement uses TRBV18 and TRBJ2-1; the D gene is possibly TRBD1 (5 bases). The length of the CDR3 is 16 residues. V was pared by 3 bases and J by 1 base, with 13 bases between. CDR1 KGHSH and CDR2 LQKENI come from the germline V gene. The CDR3: CASSPRQGRSYNEQFF. CDR3 bases: TGTGCCAGCTCACCGCGTCAGGGAAGGTCCTACAATGAGCAGTTCTTC.

The genes are TRBV27 and TRBJ2-7; 10 bases match TRBD2. V shed 3 bases and J 2 bases; nucleotides not matched to a gene: 1. The CDR3 runs to 14 residues. Germline V CDR1 and CDR2: MNHEY, SMNVEV (reference sequence). The CDR3 region is CASSFTSGAYEQYF. The CDR3, as DNA: TGTGCCAGCAGTTTTACTAGCGGGGCCTACGAGCAGTACTTC.

V gene TRBV9 combines with J gene TRBJ2-6; D not certain. The CDR3 has 17 amino acids. V shed 0 bases and J shed 0 bases, with 10 bases lying between them. Germline assignment: CDR1 SGDLS and CDR2 YYNGEE. The CDR3, as DNA: TGTGCCAGCAGCGTAGCTGCGTCCCCCTCTGGGGCCAACGTCCTGACTTTC. It is translated as CASSVAASPSGANVLTF. The complete variable domain, with remaining parts taken from reference TRBV9 and TRBJ2-6, reads DSGVTQTPKHLITATGQRVTLRCSPRSGDLSVYWYQQSLDQGLQFLIQYYNGEERAKGNILERFSAQQFPDLHSELNLSSLELGDSALYFCASSVAASPSGANVLTFGAGSRLTVL.

The chain has TRBV5-1 and TRBJ2-2; 7 bases fit TRBD1. Germline-derived CDR1 and CDR2 are SGHRS and YFSETQ. The V gene end was trimmed by 0 bases and the J gene end by 4 bases; junction bases not matched to a gene: 9. The CDR3 extends over 17 amino acids. DNA for the CDR3: TGCGCCAGCAGCTTGGGCCCCGGGACAGACCGCACCGGGGAGCTGTTTTTT. The encoded protein is CASSLGPGTDRTGELFF.

This clone was recorded at least ten times. The chain is built from TRBV27 and TRBJ1-1, with TRBD1 as a possible D gene (5 bases). Germline V gives CDR1 MNHEY, CDR2 SMNVEV (reference sequence). This CDR3 is built from 13 residues. V dropped 2 bases and J dropped 4 bases, with 8 bases sitting between them. CDR3 region: CASSLGGFTEAFF. The CDR3 DNA reads TGTGCCAGCAGTTTAGGGGGGTTCACTGAAGCTTTCTTT.

The chain employs TRBV30 and TRBJ1-5; TRBD1 matches at 10 bases. Germline V gene lookup returns CDR1 GTSNPN and CDR2 SVGIG (reference sequence). Germline trimming cut 5 bases from V and 6 bases from J; bases unmatched to any gene: 7. The CDR3 spans 14 residues. The CDR3 loop reads CAWSWDRGGQPQHF. DNA for the CDR3: TGTGCCTGGTCCTGGGACAGGGGTGGTCAGCCCCAGCATTTT.

The genes are TRBV4-3 and TRBJ1-4, with a tentative D call TRBD1 (5 bases). The CDR3 loop spans 16 amino acids. Per the germline V gene, CDR1 is LGHNA and CDR2 is YSLEER. V was cut by 4 bases and J by 3 bases, with 15 bases left in between. CDR3 nucleotides: TGCGCCAGCAGCCTGGGGGAGGGGCGGGCTAATGAAAAACTGTTTTTT. Encoded protein: CASSLGEGRANEKLFF.

The genes are TRBV29-1 and TRBJ1-3; possibly TRBD1 for D (6 bases). V was pared by 4 bases and J by 0 bases, with 16 bases between. The CDR3 contains 16 residues. The germline CDR1 and CDR2 sequences are SQVTM and ANQGSEA. CDR3 amino acids: CSVAGVRQSSGNTIYF. The DNA of the CDR3 is TGCAGCGTTGCAGGGGTCAGGCAGAGCTCTGGAAACACCATATATTTT.

The chain joins TRBV7-2 to TRBJ2-7, with TRBD2 as a possible D gene (6 bases). CDR3 size: 16 residues. V was cut by 5 bases and J by 2 bases, with 19 bases left in between. CDR1 SGHTA and CDR2 FQGNSA come from the germline V gene. In DNA form, the CDR3 reads TGTGCCAGCAGCCCAATGGGGCAGGGAGGAACCTACGAGCAGTACTTC. Encoded protein: CASSPMGQGGTYEQYF. Full variable domain (remainder filled in from reference TRBV7-2 and TRBJ2-7): GAGVSQSPSNKVTEKGKDVELRCDPISGHTALYWYRQSLGQGLEFLIYFQGNSAPDKSGLPSDRFSAERTGGSVSTLTIQRTQQEDSAVYLCASSPMGQGGTYEQYFGPGTRLTVT.

The gene calls are TRBV11-3 and TRBJ1-1, with D hard to call. V dropped 1 base and J dropped 5 bases, with 11 bases sitting between them. CDR1 SGHNT and CDR2 YENEEA come from the germline V gene. The length of the CDR3 is 14 residues. The CDR3: CASSLGGLRTEAFF. DNA for the CDR3: TGTGCCAGCAGCTTAGGAGGACTCAGGACTGAAGCTTTCTTT.

This chain joins TRBV28 and TRBJ1-5, with a tentative D call TRBD1 (5 bases). Per the germline V gene, CDR1 is MDHEN and CDR2 is SYDVKM. The CDR3 runs to 14 residues. The ends were cut back, 3 bases at V and 3 bases at J, with 9 bases in the middle. The CDR3 region is CASSFRQINQPQHF. The CDR3 DNA reads as TGTGCCAGCAGTTTCCGACAGATCAATCAGCCCCAGCATTTT.